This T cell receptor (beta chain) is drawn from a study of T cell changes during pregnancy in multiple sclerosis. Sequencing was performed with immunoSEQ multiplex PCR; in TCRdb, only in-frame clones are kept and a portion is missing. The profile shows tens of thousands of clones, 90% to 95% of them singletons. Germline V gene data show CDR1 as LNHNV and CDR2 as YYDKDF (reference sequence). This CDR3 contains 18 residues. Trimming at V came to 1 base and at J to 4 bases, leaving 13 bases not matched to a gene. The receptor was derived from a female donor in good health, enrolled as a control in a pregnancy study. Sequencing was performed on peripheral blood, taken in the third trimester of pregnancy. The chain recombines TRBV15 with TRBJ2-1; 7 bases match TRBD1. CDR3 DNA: TGTGCCACCAGCAGAGGCGGCAGGGACAGCCTTGGGTACAATGAGCAGTTCTTC. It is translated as CATSRGGRDSLGYNEQFF. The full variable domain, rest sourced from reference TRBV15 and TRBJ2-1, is DAMVIQNPRYQVTQFGKPVTLSCSQTLNHNVMYWYQQKSSQAPKLLFHYYDKDFNNEADTPDNFQSRRPNTSFCFLDIRSPGLGDTAMYLCATSRGGRDSLGYNEQFFGPGTRLTVL.